The TCR beta chain described here comes from a study of cytomegalovirus exposure and HLA in healthy donors. Study-wide results and limits: Through in vitro validation, a few CMV-associated chains were shown to be specific for CMV antigens. Listed as cytomegalovirus-associated were roughly 180 TCR beta chains.

This CDR3 comprises 15 residues. Per germline, CDR1 PRHDT and CDR2 FYEKMQ (reference sequence). Deletions cut 2 bases from V and 2 bases from J, with 10 bases between. TCRdb keeps only in-frame clones here, not all; method: immunoSEQ multiplex PCR. Of approximately 98,000 clones in the sample, approximately 94% were seen once. In the case of this clone: Its antigen is unidentified.

The sequencing sample was made of PBMCs. This TCR was recovered from a woman under 30 in good health and CMV-seronegative. V and J are TRBV13 and TRBJ1-3; D ambiguous. In DNA, the CDR3 is TGTGCCAGCAGCTTACCGAGAAATACTGGAAACACCATATATTTT. It yields the protein CASSLPRNTGNTIYF.